These 30 T cell receptor beta chains were all obtained from the same sample, sequenced in a study of T cells in Graves' hyperthyroidism and ophthalmopathy. The TCR beta CDR3 regions underwent amplification using RNA transcripts as the source. The HTBI set primed first-round TCR CDR3 RT-PCR. TCRdb processed the multiplex PCR reads anew with MiXCR; each CDR3 protein has one entry. The sample holds about 350,000 distinct CDR3 sequences, around 13% seen once. Material for sequencing was blood. Receptor source: a woman aged 25 to 45 with Graves' hyperthyroidism.

This clonotype has ten or more counts. V gene TRBV6-1 combines with J gene TRBJ1-2, with D perhaps TRBD1 (5 bases). CDR1 and CDR2 from the germline V gene are MNHNS and SASEGT. The CDR3 is made up of 15 amino acids. V was pared by 5 bases and J by 0 bases, with 13 bases between. The CDR3, as DNA: TGTGCCAGCAGTTCTACGGGGACGGCTAACTATGGCTACACCTTC. Amino acid sequence: CASSSTGTANYGYTF.

The sample holds one count of this clonotype. The CDR3 sequence is CASSQATGAHYEQYF. The DNA for the CDR3 is TGCGCCAGCAGCCAAGCTACGGGGGCCCACTACGAGCAGTACTTC. This chain links TRBV4-3 with TRBJ2-7; the D call may be TRBD1 or TRBD2 (6 bases each). The V end was cut by 1 base, the J end by 3 bases, with 13 bases between. The CDR3 runs 15 residues. Germline V gives CDR1 LGHNA, CDR2 YSLEER.

This clonotype was observed at least ten times. The chain is built from TRBV24-1 and TRBJ2-7, with D tentatively TRBD1 or TRBD2 (6 bases each). Germline V gives CDR1 KGHDR, CDR2 SFDVKD. V lost 5 bases and J 4 bases, leaving 11 bases between the germline ends. CDR3 length: 13 residues. Here the CDR3 reads CATSGRGGYEQYF. The DNA for the CDR3 is TGTGCCACCAGTGGCAGAGGGGGGTACGAGCAGTACTTC.

This clonotype appeared many times. V gene TRBV14 combines with J gene TRBJ1-1; D is ambiguous. Germline V gene lookup returns CDR1 SGHDN and CDR2 FVKESK. V dropped 0 bases and J dropped 1 base, with 3 bases sitting between them. This CDR3 has 13 residues. For the CDR3, the DNA is TGTGCCAGCAGCCAAGATCCGAACACTGAAGCTTTCTTT. This codes for CASSQDPNTEAFF. Based on the CDR3 plus reference TRBV14 and TRBJ1-1, the full variable domain is EAGVTQFPSHSVIEKGQTVTLRCDPISGHDNLYWYRRVMGKEIKFLLHFVKESKQDESGMPNNRFLAERTGGTYSTLKVQPAELEDSGVYFCASSQDPNTEAFFGQGTRLTVV.

This clonotype came up a few times. The chain employs TRBV20-1 and TRBJ2-7; 10 positions agree with TRBD2. The CDR3 runs 15 residues. Germline V gives CDR1 DFQATT, CDR2 SNEGSKA (reference sequence). J lost 0 bases, V lost 2 bases, and 4 bases had no gene match. The CDR3 DNA reads as TGCAGTGCTAGATGGGGGACTAGCGACTCCTACGAGCAGTACTTC. Translation gives CSARWGTSDSYEQYF.

CDR3 protein: CSVEGGWTEAFF. The CDR3 bases are TGCAGCGTTGAAGGGGGCTGGACTGAAGCTTTCTTT. The genes are TRBV29-1 and TRBJ1-1; tentative D call: TRBD1 (5 bases). From germline, CDR1 is SQVTM and CDR2 ANQGSEA. This CDR3 contains 12 residues. V was cut by 1 base and J by 5 bases, with 8 bases left in between.

This clonotype showed up just a few times. The chain has TRBV12-3 or TRBV12-4 and TRBJ2-3; TRBD2 agrees at 10 bases. Germline trimming cut 3 bases from V and 4 bases from J; bases unmatched to any gene: 4. This CDR3 has 15 residues. The CDR3 reads CASSFPSGRADTQYF. For the CDR3, the DNA is TGTGCCAGCAGTTTTCCTAGCGGGAGAGCAGATACGCAGTATTTT.

This clonotype was counted between two and nine times. V and J are TRBV15 and TRBJ1-1; perhaps TRBD1 as D (6 bases). V lost 4 bases, J lost 4 bases, and 13 bases lay in between. Germline-derived CDR1 and CDR2 are LNHNV and YYDKDF (reference sequence). This CDR3 spans 14 amino acids. The CDR3 DNA is TGTGCCACCAGCATCGACAGGTTGAGCACTGAAGCTTTCTTT. This encodes CATSIDRLSTEAFF.

This clonotype has more than one count but fewer than ten. The V gene is TRBV20-1, the J gene TRBJ2-3, with 7 bases fitting TRBD2. Germline lookup yields CDR1 DFQATT and CDR2 SNEGSKA (reference sequence). The CDR3 spans 13 residues. V was pared by 6 bases and J by 2 bases, with 5 bases of the junction left unmatched. The CDR3 DNA sequence: TGCAGTGCACCTCTAGCGGTCACAGATACGCAGTATTTT. It encodes CSAPLAVTDTQYF.

This clonotype appeared a few times. The chain joins TRBV4-2 to TRBJ1-5, with D possibly being TRBD1 (5 bases). Trimming shortened V by 0 bases and J by 7 bases, and 19 bases separated the two germline ends. The CDR3 totals 17 residues. Germline V CDR1 and CDR2: LGHNA, YNFKEQ. CDR3 loop: CASSQEASGGMTQPQHF. In DNA, the CDR3 is TGTGCCAGCAGCCAAGAAGCCTCTGGGGGGATGACCCAGCCCCAGCATTTT.

This clonotype was counted ten times or more. This chain joins TRBV7-2 and TRBJ1-2, with 9 bases aligning to TRBD1. The V gene's germline CDR1 is SGHTA and CDR2 FQGNSA. J lost 7 bases, V lost 4 bases, and 13 bases had no gene match. The CDR3 has 16 residues. The DNA of the CDR3 is TGTGCCAGCAGCTCCCCCATTCCCGGGACAGGGATTGGCTACACCTTC. Its translation is CASSSPIPGTGIGYTF.

The rearrangement uses TRBV5-1 and TRBJ2-1; D not certain. Germline CDR1 reads SGHRS; CDR2 reads YFSETQ. Between the trimmed V and J ends, which lost 0 bases and 4 bases, there was a span of 11 bases. This CDR3 spans 15 amino acids. The CDR3 nucleotides read TGCGCCAGCAGCTTGGGCAGCCTGCCGTACAATGAGCAGTTCTTC. Translation gives CASSLGSLPYNEQFF.

This clonotype appeared many times. The chain joins TRBV28 to TRBJ2-3; 10 nucleotides align to TRBD2. The trim removed 3 bases at V and 2 bases at J, leaving 11 bases unmatched. This CDR3 is 18 amino acids long. Germline V gene sequence: CDR1 MDHEN, CDR2 SYDVKM. The CDR3 nucleotides read TGTGCCAGCAGTTTTCGACTACAGGGACTAGCGAACACAGATACGCAGTATTTT. This gives the protein CASSFRLQGLANTDTQYF.

Many counts were recorded for this clonotype. This chain links TRBV20-1 with TRBJ2-7, with D tentatively TRBD2 (6 bases). CDR3 length: 15 amino acids. Germline values: CDR1 DFQATT, CDR2 SNEGSKA (reference sequence). Trimming shortened V by 2 bases and J by 3 bases, and 17 bases separated the two germline ends. For the CDR3, the DNA is TGCAGTGCTAGACCTCGGACGGGACTCGGCTACGAGCAGTACTTC. It translates to CSARPRTGLGYEQYF.

This clonotype showed up many times. This rearrangement joins TRBV2 to TRBJ2-5, with a weak D call TRBD2 (6 bases). This CDR3 is 12 amino acids long. V was clipped by 6 bases and J by 7 bases, with 12 bases between them. Germline values: CDR1 SNHLY, CDR2 FYNNEI. This CDR3 is CASSALGGTQYF. In nucleotides, the CDR3 is TGTGCCAGCAGCGCCTTGGGGGGGACCCAGTACTTC.

The rearrangement uses TRBV18 and TRBJ2-5; TRBD2 is a possible D gene (5 bases). Trimming left V 6 bases short and J 1 base short, with 9 bases between. The CDR3 totals 13 residues. Germline V gives CDR1 KGHSH, CDR2 LQKENI. CDR3 DNA sequence: TGTGCCAGCTCGCCTACTAGCCAAGAGACCCAGTACTTC. It codes for CASSPTSQETQYF.

The rearrangement uses TRBV2 and TRBJ1-5; 7 positions agree with TRBD1. The CDR3 extends over 13 amino acids. Per the germline V gene, CDR1 is SNHLY and CDR2 is FYNNEI. The J segment lost 7 bases and the V segment lost 5 bases, leaving 5 bases of the junction unmatched. The CDR3 bases are TGTGCCAGCAGTAAAGACAGGGACCAGCCCCAGCATTTT. Translated: CASSKDRDQPQHF. Full variable domain (remainder filled in from reference TRBV2 and TRBJ1-5): EPEVTQTPSHQVTQMGQEVILRCVPISNHLYFYWYRQILGQKVEFLVSFYNNEISEKSEIFDDQFSVERPDGSNFTLKIRSTKLEDSAMYFCASSKDRDQPQHFGDGTRLSIL.

This clonotype was picked up one time. A much larger clone differs from this one at a single base, so this may be a read error. The chain employs TRBV11-2 and TRBJ2-5; tentatively, D is TRBD2 (5 bases). CDR1 and CDR2 from the germline V gene are SGHAT and FQNNGV. V shed 2 bases and J shed 2 bases, with 12 bases lying between them. This CDR3 has 15 amino acids. CDR3 bases: TGTGCCAGCAGCTTAATTCGAGCGGTTCAAGAGACCCAGTACTTC. It yields the protein CASSLIRAVQETQYF.

This clonotype came up many times. This chain joins TRBV28 and TRBJ2-5; no definite D call. Trimming pared 4 bases from V and 4 bases from J, leaving 4 bases between. CDR1 is MDHEN, CDR2 SYDVKM, per germline. CDR3 length equals 11 residues. DNA for the CDR3: TGTGCCAGCAGTTATGCAGAGACCCAGTACTTC. Its translation: CASSYAETQYF.

V usage is TRBV7-2 and J usage is TRBJ1-2; D uncertain. The CDR3 is made up of 13 amino acids. Trimming removed 6 bases at V and 0 bases at J, with 8 bases between. CDR1 is SGHTA and CDR2 is FQGNSA in the germline V gene. CDR3 loop: CASRGAPNYGYTF. The CDR3 nucleotides read TGTGCCAGCAGGGGAGCACCTAACTATGGCTACACCTTC.

This clonotype was seen a few times. The V and J genes are TRBV15 and TRBJ1-1, with TRBD1 as a possible D gene (5 bases). Germline values: CDR1 LNHNV, CDR2 YYDKDF (reference sequence). Trimming left V 5 bases short and J 3 bases short, with 13 bases between. The CDR3 has 14 amino acids. CDR3 region: CATSRDSLDTEAFF. As DNA, the CDR3 is TGTGCCACCAGCCGTGACAGTTTGGACACTGAAGCTTTCTTT.

This clonotype was counted at least ten times. The chain links TRBV6-1 to TRBJ2-7, with 7 positions matching TRBD2. Germline loops: CDR1 MNHNS, CDR2 SASEGT. The CDR3 totals 14 residues. J was trimmed by 7 bases and V by 4 bases; bases with no gene match: 10. CDR3: CASSVTSATAEQYF. CDR3 DNA: TGTGCCAGCAGTGTCACTAGCGCAACCGCGGAGCAGTACTTC.

J is TRBJ2-2 and V is TRBV2; no reliable D call. In germline, CDR1 is SNHLY, CDR2 FYNNEI. This CDR3 spans 15 amino acids. The V and J ends lost 4 bases and 6 bases respectively, with 15 bases between them. CDR3 nucleotides: TGTGCCAGCAGTGTATTCGCGGAAGGGCCCGGGGAGCTGTTTTTT. Translated, it gives CASSVFAEGPGELFF.

A few counts support this clonotype. The chain uses TRBV18 and TRBJ2-3; D may be TRBD2 (5 bases). The germline V gene encodes CDR1 KGHSH and CDR2 LQKENI. Trimming removed 3 bases at V and 3 bases at J, with 13 bases between. CDR3 length: 15 residues. As DNA, the CDR3 is TGTGCCAGCTCACCTACGGAGGTCCGTACAGATACGCAGTATTTT. Its protein product is CASSPTEVRTDTQYF.

This clonotype was found many times. The chain recombines TRBV20-1 with TRBJ2-2; D is undetermined. Germline V gene lookup returns CDR1 DFQATT and CDR2 SNEGSKA (reference sequence). The V end was cut by 1 base, the J end by 3 bases, with 12 bases between. The CDR3 has 15 amino acids. The CDR3 reads CSARGAGRDTGELFF. The CDR3 DNA is TGCAGTGCTAGAGGGGCAGGACGAGACACCGGGGAGCTGTTTTTT.

This clonotype was detected only a few times. V is TRBV20-1 and J is TRBJ2-1; 11 bases map to TRBD2. Germline CDR1 DFQATT, CDR2 SNEGSKA (reference sequence). J lost 2 bases, V lost 3 bases, and 6 bases had no gene match. The CDR3 sequence is 16 residues long. The CDR3 here is CSASPGTSGAYNEQFF. CDR3 sequence (DNA): TGCAGTGCTAGCCCCGGGACTAGCGGAGCCTACAATGAGCAGTTCTTC.

This clonotype came up many times. This chain links TRBV30 with TRBJ1-1; D is ambiguous. The length of the CDR3 is 11 residues. V was clipped by 5 bases and J by 5 bases, with 9 bases between them. Germline values: CDR1 GTSNPN, CDR2 SVGIG (reference sequence). The CDR3 DNA is TGTGCCTGGGATGTACTGACTGAAGCTTTCTTT. It specifies CAWDVLTEAFF.

In this sample, this clonotype turned up many times. The genes are TRBV2 and TRBJ2-5, with 8 bases fitting TRBD2. J gave up 2 bases and V 4 bases, and 9 bases lay outside the gene matches. This CDR3 is 16 amino acids long. CDR1 is SNHLY and CDR2 is FYNNEI in the germline V gene. CDR3 loop: CASSARGARSQETQYF. The CDR3, as DNA: TGTGCCAGCAGTGCGCGGGGGGCGCGGAGTCAAGAGACCCAGTACTTC.

This clonotype was seen many times. V is TRBV3-1 and J is TRBJ2-7; a weak D match, TRBD1 (5 bases). Looked up from germline, CDR1 is LGHDT and CDR2 is YNNKEL (reference sequence). The CDR3 sequence is 15 residues long. Trimming shortened V by 1 base and J by 4 bases, and 14 bases separated the two germline ends. CDR3 residues: CASSQADTARYEQYF. The DNA of the CDR3 is TGTGCCAGCAGCCAAGCGGACACCGCCCGATACGAGCAGTACTTC.

This clonotype was observed many times. J is TRBJ2-1 and V is TRBV28, with 9 bases that match TRBD1. Germline assignment: CDR1 MDHEN and CDR2 SYDVKM. The CDR3 covers 17 residues. With 4 bases clipped from V and 0 bases from J, the junction kept 7 bases outside the gene matches. For the CDR3, the DNA is TGTGCCAGCAGTTCCGGGACAGGGCGGAGCTCCTACAATGAGCAGTTCTTC. Residues: CASSSGTGRSSYNEQFF. Based on the CDR3 plus reference TRBV28 and TRBJ2-1, the full variable domain is DVKVTQSSRYLVKRTGEKVFLECVQDMDHENMFWYRQDPGLGLRLIYFSYDVKMKEKGDIPEGYSVSREKKERFSLILESASTNQTSMYLCASSSGTGRSSYNEQFFGPGTRLTVL.